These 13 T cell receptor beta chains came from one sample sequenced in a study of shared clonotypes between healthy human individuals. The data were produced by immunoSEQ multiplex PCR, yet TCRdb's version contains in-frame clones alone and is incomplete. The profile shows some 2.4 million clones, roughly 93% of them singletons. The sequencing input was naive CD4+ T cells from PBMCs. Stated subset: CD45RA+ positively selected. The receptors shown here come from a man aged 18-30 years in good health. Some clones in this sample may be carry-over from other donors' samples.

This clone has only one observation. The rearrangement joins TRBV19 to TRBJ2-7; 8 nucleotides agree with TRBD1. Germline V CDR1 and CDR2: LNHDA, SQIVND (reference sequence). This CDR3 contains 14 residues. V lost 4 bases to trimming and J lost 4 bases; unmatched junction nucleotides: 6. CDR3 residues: CASSKRGQGYEQYF. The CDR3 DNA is TGTGCCAGTAGTAAAAGAGGACAGGGATACGAGCAGTACTTC.

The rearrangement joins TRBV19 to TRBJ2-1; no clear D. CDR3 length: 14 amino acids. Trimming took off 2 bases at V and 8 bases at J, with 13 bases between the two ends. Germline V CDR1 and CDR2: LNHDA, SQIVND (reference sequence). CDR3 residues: CASSIMGFSYEQFF. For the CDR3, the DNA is TGTGCCAGTAGTATAATGGGGTTCTCTTATGAGCAGTTCTTC.

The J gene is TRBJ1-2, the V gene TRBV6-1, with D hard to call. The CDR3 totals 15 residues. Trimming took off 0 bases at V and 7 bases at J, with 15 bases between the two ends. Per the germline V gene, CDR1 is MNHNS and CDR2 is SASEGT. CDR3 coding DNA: TGTGCCAGCAGTGAAGCGTTCTGGCCACTGGCTGGCTACACCTTC. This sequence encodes CASSEAFWPLAGYTF.

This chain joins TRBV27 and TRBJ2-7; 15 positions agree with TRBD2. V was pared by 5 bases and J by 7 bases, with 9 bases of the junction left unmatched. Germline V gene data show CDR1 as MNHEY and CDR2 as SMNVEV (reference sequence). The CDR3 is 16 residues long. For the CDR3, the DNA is TGTGCCAGCAGTCCTAGGACTAGCGGGAGGGCTGTGGAGCAGTACTTC. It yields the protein CASSPRTSGRAVEQYF.

The CDR3 DNA is TGTGCCAGCAGCGTTGGCGATTCATACGGGGCCAACGTCCTGACTTTC. Its translation is CASSVGDSYGANVLTF. V and J are TRBV9 and TRBJ2-6; no reliable D call. Trimming took off 2 bases at V and 4 bases at J, with 13 bases between the two ends. Germline values: CDR1 SGDLS, CDR2 YYNGEE. There are 16 residues in the CDR3.

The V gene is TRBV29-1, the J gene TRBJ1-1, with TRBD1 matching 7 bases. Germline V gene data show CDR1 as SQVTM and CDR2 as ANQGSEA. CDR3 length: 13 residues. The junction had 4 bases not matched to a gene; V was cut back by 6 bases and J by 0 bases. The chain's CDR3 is CSVGQPMNTEAFF. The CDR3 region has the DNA TGCAGCGTGGGACAGCCAATGAACACTGAAGCTTTCTTT. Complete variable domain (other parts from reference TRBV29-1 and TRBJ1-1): SAVISQKPSRDICQRGTSLTIQCQVDSQVTMMFWYRQQPGQSLTLIATANQGSEATYESGFVIDKFPISRPNLTFSTLTVSNMSPEDSSIYLCSVGQPMNTEAFFGQGTRLTVV.

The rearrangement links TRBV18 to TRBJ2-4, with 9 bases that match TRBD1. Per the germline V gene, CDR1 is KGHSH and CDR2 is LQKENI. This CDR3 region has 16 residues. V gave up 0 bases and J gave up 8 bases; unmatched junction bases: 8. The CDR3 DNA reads TGTGCCAGCTCACCACCCCACGGGACAGGGCGGGACATTCAGTACTTC. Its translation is CASSPPHGTGRDIQYF.

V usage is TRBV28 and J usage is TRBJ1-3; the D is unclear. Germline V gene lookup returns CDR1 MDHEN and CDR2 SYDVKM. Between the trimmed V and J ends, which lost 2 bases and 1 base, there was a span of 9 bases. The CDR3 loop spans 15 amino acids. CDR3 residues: CASSLPLGSGNTIYF. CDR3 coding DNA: TGTGCCAGCAGTTTACCTTTGGGATCTGGAAACACCATATATTTT.

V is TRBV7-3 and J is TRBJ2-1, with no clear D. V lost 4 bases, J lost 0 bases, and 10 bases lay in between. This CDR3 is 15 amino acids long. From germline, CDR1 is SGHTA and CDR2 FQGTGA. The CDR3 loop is CASSSTLSSYNEQFF. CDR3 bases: TGTGCCAGCAGCTCCACACTTAGCTCCTACAATGAGCAGTTCTTC.

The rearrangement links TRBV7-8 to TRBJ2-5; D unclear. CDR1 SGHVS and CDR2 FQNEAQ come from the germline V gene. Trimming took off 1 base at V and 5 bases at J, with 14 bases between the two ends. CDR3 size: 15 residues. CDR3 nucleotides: TGTGCCAGCAGCTTAGGGGGTGCTTCTCGGGAGACCCAGTACTTC. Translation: CASSLGGASRETQYF.

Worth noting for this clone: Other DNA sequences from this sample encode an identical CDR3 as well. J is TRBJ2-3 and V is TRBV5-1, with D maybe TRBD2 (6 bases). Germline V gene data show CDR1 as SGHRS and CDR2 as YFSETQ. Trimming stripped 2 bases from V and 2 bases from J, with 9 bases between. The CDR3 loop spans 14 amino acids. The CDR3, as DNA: TGCGCCAGCAGCTTAGAGGGACTCACAGATACGCAGTATTTT. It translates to CASSLEGLTDTQYF.

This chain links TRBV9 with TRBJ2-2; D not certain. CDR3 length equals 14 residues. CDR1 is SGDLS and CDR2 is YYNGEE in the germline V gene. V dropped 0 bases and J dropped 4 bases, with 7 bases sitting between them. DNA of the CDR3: TGTGCCAGCAGCGTAGAGCGCATCACCGGGGAGCTGTTTTTT. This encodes CASSVERITGELFF.

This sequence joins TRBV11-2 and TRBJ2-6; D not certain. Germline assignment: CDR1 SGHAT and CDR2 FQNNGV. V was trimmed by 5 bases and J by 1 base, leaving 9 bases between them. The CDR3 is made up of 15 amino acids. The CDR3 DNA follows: TGTGCCAGCAGCGTTACAGCATCTGGGGCCAACGTCCTGACTTTC. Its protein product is CASSVTASGANVLTF.